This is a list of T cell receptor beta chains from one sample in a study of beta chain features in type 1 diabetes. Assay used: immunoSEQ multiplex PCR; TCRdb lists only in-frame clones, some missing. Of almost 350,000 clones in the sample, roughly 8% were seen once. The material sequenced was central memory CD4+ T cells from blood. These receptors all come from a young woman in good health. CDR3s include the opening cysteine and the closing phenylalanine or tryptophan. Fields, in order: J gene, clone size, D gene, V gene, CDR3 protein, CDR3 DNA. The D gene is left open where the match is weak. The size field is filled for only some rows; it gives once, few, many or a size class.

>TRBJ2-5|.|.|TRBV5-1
CASRAQGSKETQYF
TGCGCCAGCAGAGCTCAGGGTTCTAAAGAGACCCAGTACTTC
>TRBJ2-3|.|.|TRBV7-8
CASSFDRTDTQYF
TGTGCCAGCAGCTTCGACAGAACAGATACGCAGTATTTT
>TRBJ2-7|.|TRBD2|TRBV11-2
CASSPGLAGGAYEQYF
TGTGCCAGCAGCCCTGGACTAGCGGGAGGGGCCTACGAGCAGTACTTC
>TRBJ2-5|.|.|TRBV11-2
CASSLETTQETQYF
TGTGCCAGCAGCTTAGAGACTACCCAAGAGACCCAGTACTTC
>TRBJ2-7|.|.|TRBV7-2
CASSLDGTSLFEQYF
TGTGCCAGCAGCTTAGATGGGACAAGTCTTTTTGAGCAGTACTTC
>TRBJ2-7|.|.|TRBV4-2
CASSEPGVRGYEQYF
TGTGCCAGCAGCGAACCGGGGGTAAGGGGATACGAGCAGTACTTC
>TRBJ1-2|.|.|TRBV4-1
CASSQGTGGGTVNYGYTF
TGCGCCAGCAGCCAAGGGACGGGGGGCGGTACGGTGAACTATGGCTACACCTTC
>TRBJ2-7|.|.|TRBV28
CASSTGTPTYEQYF
TGTGCCAGCAGTACCGGGACACCTACCTACGAGCAGTACTTC
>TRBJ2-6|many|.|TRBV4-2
CASSQDWAIEANVLTF
TGTGCCAGCAGCCAAGATTGGGCGATAGAGGCCAACGTCCTGACTTTC
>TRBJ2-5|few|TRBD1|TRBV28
CASSMTGGKETQYF
TGTGCCAGCAGTATGACAGGGGGCAAGGAGACCCAGTACTTC
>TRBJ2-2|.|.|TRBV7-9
CASSQVESGELFF
TGTGCCAGCAGCCAAGTTGAATCCGGGGAGCTGTTTTTT
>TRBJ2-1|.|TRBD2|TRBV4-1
CASSQVARGDNEQFF
TGCGCCAGCAGCCAAGTTGCCCGGGGGGACAATGAGCAGTTCTTC
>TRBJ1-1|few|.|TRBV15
CATSRDKGNTEAFF
TGTGCCACCAGCAGAGATAAAGGAAACACTGAAGCTTTCTTT
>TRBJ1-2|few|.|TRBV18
CASSLSGNYGYTF
TGTGCCAGCTCACTGTCCGGGAACTATGGCTACACCTTC
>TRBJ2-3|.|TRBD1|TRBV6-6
CASTPQGPTDTQYF
TGTGCCAGCACACCACAGGGGCCCACAGATACGCAGTATTTT
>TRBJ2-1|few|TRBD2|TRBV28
CASSPGTSGSSREQFF
TGTGCCAGCAGTCCCGGGACTAGCGGGAGTTCGCGTGAGCAGTTCTTC
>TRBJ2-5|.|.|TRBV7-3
CASIRGHQETQYF
TGTGCCAGCATAAGGGGTCATCAAGAGACCCAGTACTTC
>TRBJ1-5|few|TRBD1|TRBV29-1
CSVRTGDGQPQHF
TGCAGCGTGCGGACAGGTGACGGTCAGCCCCAGCATTTT
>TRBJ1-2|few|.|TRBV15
CATSSGSGSFYGYTF
TGTGCCACCAGCAGCGGGTCCGGGAGTTTCTATGGCTACACCTTC
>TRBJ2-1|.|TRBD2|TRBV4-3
CASSPHTPGTSGSYEQFF
TGCGCCAGCAGCCCCCACACACCCGGGACTAGCGGGAGTTATGAGCAGTTCTTC
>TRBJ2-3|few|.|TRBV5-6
CASSYGHTDTQYF
TGTGCCAGCAGCTATGGACACACAGATACGCAGTATTTT
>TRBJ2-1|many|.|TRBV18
CASSPANRDNEQFF
TGTGCCAGCTCACCGGCGAACAGGGACAATGAGCAGTTCTTC
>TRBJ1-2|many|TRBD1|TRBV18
CASSRDRGSQGGYTF
TGTGCCAGCTCACGGGACAGGGGATCCCAGGGTGGCTACACCTTC
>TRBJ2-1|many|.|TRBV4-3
CASSQAGGSSYNEQFF
TGCGCCAGCAGCCAAGCAGGGGGGAGCTCCTACAATGAGCAGTTCTTC
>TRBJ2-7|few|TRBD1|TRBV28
CASSLAGTALSYEQYF
TGTGCCAGCAGTTTAGCAGGGACAGCATTATCGTACGAGCAGTACTTC
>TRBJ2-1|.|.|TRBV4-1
CASRQSHGVLGEQFF
TGCGCCAGCAGGCAGTCCCATGGAGTTCTTGGTGAGCAGTTCTTC